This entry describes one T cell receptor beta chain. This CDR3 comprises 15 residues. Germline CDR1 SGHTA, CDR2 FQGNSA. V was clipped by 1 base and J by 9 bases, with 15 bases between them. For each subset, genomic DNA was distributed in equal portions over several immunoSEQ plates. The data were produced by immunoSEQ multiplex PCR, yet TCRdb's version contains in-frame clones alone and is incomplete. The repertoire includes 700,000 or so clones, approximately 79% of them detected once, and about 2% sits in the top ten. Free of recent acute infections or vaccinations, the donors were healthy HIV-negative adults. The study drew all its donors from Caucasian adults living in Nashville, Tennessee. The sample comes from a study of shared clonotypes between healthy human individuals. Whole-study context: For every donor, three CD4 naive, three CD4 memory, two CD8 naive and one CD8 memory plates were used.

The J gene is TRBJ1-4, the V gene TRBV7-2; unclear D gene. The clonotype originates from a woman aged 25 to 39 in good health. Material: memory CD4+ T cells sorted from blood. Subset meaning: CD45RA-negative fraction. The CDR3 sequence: CASSLGSSGGKKLFF. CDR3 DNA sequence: TGTGCCAGCAGCTTAGGGAGCTCGGGCGGTAAAAAACTGTTTTTT.